This TCR beta chain derives from a study of regulatory T cells in long-lasting Graves disease. Arm-PCR with iRepertoire HTBI primers amplified the CDR3 regions for these TCR beta libraries. TCRdb re-derived calls from the multiplex PCR reads in MiXCR, one entry per CDR3 protein. The data contain about 420,000 distinct CDR3 sequences, about 15% of them singletons. This clonotype was observed at least ten times. The antigen remains unidentified. As for time point: newly diagnosed GD, antithyroid drugs for less than 3 months. The TCR library was made from RNA that had been extracted from PBMCs in TRIzol. Study results and caveats: For persistent Graves' patients, TCR diversity was lower than for newly diagnosed ones.

The CDR3 consists of 15 residues. The J segment lost 8 bases and the V segment lost 5 bases, leaving 12 bases of the junction unmatched. The sample was also reused in another study, on T cells in Graves' hyperthyroidism and ophthalmopathy.

Sequencing was performed on peripheral blood mononuclear cells (PBMCs), taken at new diagnosis, from a patient treated with antithyroid drugs. The clonotype originates from a woman between 18 and 29 years old with Graves disease. V and J are TRBV12-3 or TRBV12-4 and TRBJ1-2; 9 positions match TRBD1. Here the CDR3 reads CASSRGQGSGRGYTF. CDR3 DNA: TGTGCCAGCAGTCGCGGACAGGGGTCAGGTCGGGGCTACACCTTC.